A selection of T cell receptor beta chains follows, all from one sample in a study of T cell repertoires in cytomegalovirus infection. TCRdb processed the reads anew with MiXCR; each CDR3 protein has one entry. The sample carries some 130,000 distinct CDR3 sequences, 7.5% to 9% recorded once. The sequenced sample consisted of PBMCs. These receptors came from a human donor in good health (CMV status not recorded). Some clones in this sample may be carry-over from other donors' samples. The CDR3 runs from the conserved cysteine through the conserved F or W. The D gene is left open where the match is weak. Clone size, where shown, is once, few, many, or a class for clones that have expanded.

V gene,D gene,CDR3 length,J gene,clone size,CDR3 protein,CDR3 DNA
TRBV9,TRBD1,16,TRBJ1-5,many,CASSADRGVGNQPQHF,TGTGCCAGCAGCGCTGACAGGGGAGTGGGCAATCAGCCCCAGCATTTT
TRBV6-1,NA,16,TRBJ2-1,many,CASSGLLGQEWDEQFF,TGTGCCAGCAGTGGGTTGTTGGGACAAGAGTGGGATGAGCAGTTCTTC
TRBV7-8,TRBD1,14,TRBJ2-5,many,CASSQSKGARTQYF,TGTGCCAGCAGCCAAAGCAAGGGGGCGCGGACCCAGTACTTC
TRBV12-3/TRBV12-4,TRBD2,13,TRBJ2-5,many,CASSTSGVETQYF,TGTGCCAGCAGTACTAGCGGGGTTGAGACCCAGTACTTC
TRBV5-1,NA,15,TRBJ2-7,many,CASSLAPDTYYEQYF,TGCGCCAGCAGCTTGGCCCCGGACACATACTACGAGCAGTACTTC
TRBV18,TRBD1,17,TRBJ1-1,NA,CASSPSSTGGGGTEAFF,TGTGCCAGCTCACCTAGTTCGACAGGGGGAGGGGGCACTGAAGCTTTCTTT
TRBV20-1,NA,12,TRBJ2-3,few,CSALGGGDTQYF,TGCAGTGCGCTAGGTGGTGGGGATACGCAGTATTTT
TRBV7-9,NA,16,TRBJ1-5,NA,CASSLESWGGDQPQHF,TGTGCCAGCAGCCTAGAGAGTTGGGGGGGGGACCAGCCCCAGCATTTT
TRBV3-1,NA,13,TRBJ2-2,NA,CASSQTVTGELFF,TGTGCCAGCAGCCAAACAGTAACCGGGGAGCTGTTTTTT
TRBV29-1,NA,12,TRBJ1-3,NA,CSVYISSDTIYF,TGCAGCGTCTACATTTCGTCGGACACCATATATTTT
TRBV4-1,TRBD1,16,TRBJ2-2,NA,CASSQDRTGVAGELFF,TGCGCCAGCAGCCAAGATCGGACAGGGGTGGCCGGGGAGCTGTTTTTT
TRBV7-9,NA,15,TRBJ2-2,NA,CASIPLGRNTGELFF,TGTGCCAGCATCCCGCTGGGAAGGAACACCGGGGAGCTGTTTTTT
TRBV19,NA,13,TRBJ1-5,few,CASRGPMNQPQHF,TGTGCCAGTAGGGGACCGATGAATCAGCCCCAGCATTTT
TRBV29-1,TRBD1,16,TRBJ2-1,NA,CSVGASDRGHYNEQFF,TGCAGCGTTGGGGCCTCGGACAGGGGGCATTACAATGAGCAGTTCTTC
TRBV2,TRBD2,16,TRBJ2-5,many,CASSDAVAGDEETQYF,TGTGCCAGCAGTGATGCAGTAGCGGGGGACGAAGAGACCCAGTACTTC
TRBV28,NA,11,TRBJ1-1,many,CASNRVPEAFF,TGTGCCAGCAACAGGGTTCCTGAAGCTTTCTTT
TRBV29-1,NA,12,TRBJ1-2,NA,CSVARLNYGYTF,TGCAGCGTTGCCAGGCTTAACTATGGCTACACCTTC
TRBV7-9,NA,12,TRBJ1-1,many,CASSNAGAEAFF,TGTGCCAGCAGCAACGCAGGTGCTGAAGCTTTCTTT
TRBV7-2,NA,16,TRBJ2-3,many,CASSLASSAGTDTQYF,TGTGCCAGCAGCTTAGCATCGAGCGCTGGCACAGATACGCAGTATTTT
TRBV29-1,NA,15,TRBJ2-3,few,CSVLIGWGGTDTQYF,TGCAGCGTCCTGATAGGCTGGGGGGGCACAGATACGCAGTATTTT
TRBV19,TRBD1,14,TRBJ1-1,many,CASSMQGEGTEAFF,TGTGCCAGTAGTATGCAGGGGGAAGGCACTGAAGCTTTCTTT
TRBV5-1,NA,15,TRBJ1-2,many,CASHPQSDINYGYTF,TGCGCCAGTCATCCGCAGTCCGACATTAACTATGGCTACACCTTC
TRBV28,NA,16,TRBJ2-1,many,CASSLFDSWGGDEQFF,TGTGCCAGCAGTTTATTCGATAGTTGGGGGGGCGACGAGCAGTTCTTC
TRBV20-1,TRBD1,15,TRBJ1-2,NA,CSAMPIGQGDYGYTF,TGCAGTGCGATGCCGATAGGACAGGGTGACTATGGCTACACCTTC
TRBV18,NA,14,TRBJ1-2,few,CASSRYREFGGYTF,TGTGCCAGCTCCCGTTACAGGGAGTTTGGAGGCTACACCTTC
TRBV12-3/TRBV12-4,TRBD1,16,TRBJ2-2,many,CASSPSTGGWSGELFF,TGTGCCAGCAGTCCCTCGACAGGGGGTTGGTCCGGGGAGCTGTTTTTT
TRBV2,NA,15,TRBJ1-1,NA,CASSASVAVSREAFF,TGTGCCAGCAGTGCCTCTGTGGCGGTGAGCCGGGAAGCTTTCTTT
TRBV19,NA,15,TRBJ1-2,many,CASSMSGAASYGYTF,TGTGCCAGTAGTATGTCCGGGGCGGCAAGCTATGGCTACACCTTC
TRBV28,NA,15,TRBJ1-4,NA,CASSLSQGWNEKLFF,TGTGCCAGCAGTTTAAGCCAGGGATGGAATGAAAAACTGTTTTTT
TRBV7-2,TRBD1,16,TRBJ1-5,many,CASSLGGTAWNQPQHF,TGTGCCAGCAGCTTAGGCGGGACAGCGTGGAATCAGCCCCAGCATTTT
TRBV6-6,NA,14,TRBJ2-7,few,CASSRGGTAYEQYF,TGTGCCAGCAGCCGGGGCGGGACCGCCTACGAGCAGTACTTC
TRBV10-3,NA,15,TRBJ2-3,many,CAISDPAVLTDTQYF,TGTGCCATCAGTGATCCAGCGGTCCTCACAGATACGCAGTATTTT
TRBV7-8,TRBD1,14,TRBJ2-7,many,CASSLSGTVYEQYF,TGTGCCAGCAGCTTATCGGGGACAGTTTACGAGCAGTACTTC
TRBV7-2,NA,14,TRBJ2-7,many,CASSRTGASYEQYF,TGTGCCAGCAGCCGGACTGGGGCTTCCTACGAGCAGTACTTC
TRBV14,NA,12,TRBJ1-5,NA,CAGGSFDQPQHF,TGTGCCGGCGGATCATTTGATCAGCCCCAGCATTTT
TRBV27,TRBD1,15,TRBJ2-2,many,CASSSHDRAAGELFF,TGTGCCAGCAGTTCCCACGACAGGGCGGCCGGGGAGCTGTTTTTT
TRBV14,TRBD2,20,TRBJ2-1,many,CASSQRSGTSGFLSYNEQFF,TGTGCCAGCAGCCAAAGGTCAGGGACTAGCGGATTCCTCTCCTACAATGAGCAGTTCTTC
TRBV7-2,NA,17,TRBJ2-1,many,CASSPQTGLTSYNEQFF,TGTGCCAGCAGCCCACAGACGGGACTCACCTCCTACAATGAGCAGTTCTTC
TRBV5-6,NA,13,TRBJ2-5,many,CASSLGAQETQYF,TGTGCCAGCAGCTTGGGGGCCCAAGAGACCCAGTACTTC
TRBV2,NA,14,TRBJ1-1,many,CASRTTRGSTEAFF,TGTGCCAGCAGAACTACCAGGGGAAGCACTGAAGCTTTCTTT
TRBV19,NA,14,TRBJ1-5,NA,CASTVIGGGQPQHF,TGTGCCAGTACCGTAATTGGGGGGGGTCAGCCCCAGCATTTT
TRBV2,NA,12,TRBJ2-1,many,CASSGPYAEQFF,TGTGCCAGCAGTGGGCCTTACGCGGAGCAGTTCTTC
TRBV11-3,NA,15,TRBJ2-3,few,CASSLDGGQKDTQYF,TGTGCCAGCAGCTTAGACGGGGGACAGAAAGATACGCAGTATTTT
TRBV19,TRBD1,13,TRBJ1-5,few,CASRDRANQPQHF,TGTGCCAGTCGTGACAGGGCGAATCAGCCCCAGCATTTT
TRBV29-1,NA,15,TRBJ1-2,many,CSTEKGPPGNYGYTF,TGCAGCACCGAAAAGGGGCCGCCTGGGAACTATGGCTACACCTTC
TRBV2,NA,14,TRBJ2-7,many,CASGAYLRLDEQYF,TGTGCCAGCGGGGCATATCTACGGTTAGACGAGCAGTACTTC
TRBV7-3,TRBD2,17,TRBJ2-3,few,CASSSETSGGKSGTQYF,TGTGCCAGCAGCTCTGAGACTAGCGGGGGGAAATCGGGTACGCAGTATTTT
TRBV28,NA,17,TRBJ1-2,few,CASSSLRAGSGGGGYTF,TGTGCCAGCAGTTCCCTGAGAGCGGGGTCGGGGGGAGGTGGCTACACCTTC
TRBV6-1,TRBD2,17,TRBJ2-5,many,CASSDGLLAGYRETQYF,TGTGCCAGCAGTGACGGATTACTAGCGGGGTACCGAGAGACCCAGTACTTC
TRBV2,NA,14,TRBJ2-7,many,CASNSGQGGYEQYF,TGTGCCAGCAACTCGGGGCAGGGCGGCTACGAGCAGTACTTC
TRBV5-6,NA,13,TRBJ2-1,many,CASEGISYNEQFF,TGTGCCAGCGAGGGGATCTCCTACAATGAGCAGTTCTTC
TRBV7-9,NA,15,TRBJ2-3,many,CASSFPRIRPDTQYF,TGTGCCAGCAGCTTCCCACGGATTCGACCAGATACGCAGTATTTT
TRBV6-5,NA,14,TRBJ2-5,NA,CASSYEGSIVTQYF,TGTGCCAGCAGTTACGAAGGTAGCATTGTGACCCAGTACTTC